Sequencing of this TCR beta chain was carried out in a study of radiation and T cells in renal cell carcinoma. Study results and limitations: Top tumor clonotypes rose in blood 2 weeks post-radiation, then contracted. Without pretreatment biopsies, baseline tumor clonotype presence was undetermined.

This CDR3 spans 13 amino acids. V trimming: 6 bases; J trimming: 3 bases; junction bases outside the gene matches: 2. Germline V gene data show CDR1 as ENHRY and CDR2 as SYGVKD. The repertoire was sequenced with immunoSEQ multiplex PCR; TCRdb's copy has only in-frame clones and lacks some. The sample shows 120,000 to 150,000 clones, roughly 90% of them seen only once. Time point specified: baseline pretreatment blood. Specified treatment: 15 Gy SBRT to primary tumor, nephrectomy 4 weeks later. Serial blood draws occurred at baseline and 2 and 4 weeks post-SBRT. The patient's renal cell carcinoma had clear cell pathology. Turning to this clone: Its antigen is undetermined.

The chain is built from TRBV10-3 and TRBJ2-7, with 10 bases fitting TRBD2. The specimen comprised blood, sampled from a patient whose treatment included radiotherapy and nephrectomy. This receptor was taken from an older woman with renal cell carcinoma. DNA for the CDR3: TGTGCCATCAGCCCTAGCGGGGGCTACGAGCAGTACTTC. Translation gives CAISPSGGYEQYF.